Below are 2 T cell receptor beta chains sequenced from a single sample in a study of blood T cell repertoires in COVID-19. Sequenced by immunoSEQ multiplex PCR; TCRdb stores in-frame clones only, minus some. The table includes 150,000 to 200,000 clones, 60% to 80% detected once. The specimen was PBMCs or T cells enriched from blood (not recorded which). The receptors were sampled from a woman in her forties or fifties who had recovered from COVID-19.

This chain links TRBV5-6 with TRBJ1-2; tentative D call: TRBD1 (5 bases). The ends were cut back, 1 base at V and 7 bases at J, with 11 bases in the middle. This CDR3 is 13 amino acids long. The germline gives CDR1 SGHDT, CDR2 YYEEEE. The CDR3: CASSLQGMSGYTF. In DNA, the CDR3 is TGTGCCAGCAGCTTGCAGGGCATGAGTGGCTACACCTTC. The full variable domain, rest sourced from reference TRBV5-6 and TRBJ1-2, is DAGVTQSPTHLIKTRGQQVTLRCSPKSGHDTVSWYQQALGQGPQFIFQYYEEEERQRGNFPDRFSGHQFPNYSSELNVNALLLGDSALYLCASSLQGMSGYTFGSGTRLTVV.

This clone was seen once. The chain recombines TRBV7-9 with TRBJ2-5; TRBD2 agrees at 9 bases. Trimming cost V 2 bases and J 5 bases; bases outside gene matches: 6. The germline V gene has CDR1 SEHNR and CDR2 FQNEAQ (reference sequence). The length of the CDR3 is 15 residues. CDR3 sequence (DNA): TGTGCCAGCAGCTTACCTAGCGGGGAGCGGGAGACCCAGTACTTC. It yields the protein CASSLPSGERETQYF. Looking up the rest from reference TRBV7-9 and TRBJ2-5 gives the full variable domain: DTGVSQNPRHKITKRGQNVTFRCDPISEHNRLYWYRQTLGQGPEFLTYFQNEAQLEKSRLLSDRFSAERPKGSFSTLEIQRTEQGDSAMYLCASSLPSGERETQYFGPGTRLLVL.